This T cell receptor beta chain was recovered during a study of T cell responses to AZD1222 COVID-19 vaccine. The method was immunoSEQ multiplex PCR; TCRdb's version includes in-frame clones alone and lacks a portion of them. Here the sample spans some 110,000 clones, around 90% being singletons. The germline V and J ends were trimmed by 2 bases and 7 bases, with 18 bases remaining between them. Germline loops: CDR1 KGHSH, CDR2 LQKENI. The CDR3 is 16 amino acids. This chain uses TRBV18 with TRBJ1-5; the D is unclear. The sample here was peripheral blood, taken on day 0 of AZD1222 vaccination. This receptor was identified in an adult in good health. CDR3 sequence (DNA): TGTGCCAGCTCACCAGCAAATCTGGGGTCAGGACAGCCCCAGCATTTT. This sequence encodes CASSPANLGSGQPQHF.